Presented here are 2 T cell receptor beta chains from one specimen sequenced in a study of response to subunit inactivated influenza vaccine. TCRdb re-derived calls from the RT-PCR reads in MiXCR, one entry per CDR3 protein. The data show 150,000 to 200,000 distinct CDR3 sequences, about 9.3% seen once. Source: non-naive T cells sorted from PBMCs, taken on the day of vaccination. Receptors were obtained from a man aged 50 to 60 who received an inactivated influenza vaccine.

This clonotype was found many times. The rearrangement uses TRBV5-1 and TRBJ2-5; D is uncertain. The V gene lost 4 bases and the J gene lost 0 bases, with 4 bases spanning the gap. Germline V lookup: CDR1 SGHRS, CDR2 YFSETQ. The CDR3 is 12 amino acids. CDR3 loop: CASSGDQETQYF. Written as DNA, the CDR3 is TGCGCCAGCAGCGGGGACCAAGAGACCCAGTACTTC. The full variable domain, rest sourced from reference TRBV5-1 and TRBJ2-5, is KAGVTQTPRYLIKTRGQQVTLSCSPISGHRSVSWYQQTPGQGLQFLFEYFSETQRNKGNFPGRFSGRQFSNSRSEMNVSTLELGDSALYLCASSGDQETQYFGPGTRLLVL.

The chain has TRBV20-1 and TRBJ2-5; 9 nucleotides agree with TRBD2. CDR1 DFQATT and CDR2 SNEGSKA come from the germline V gene (reference sequence). This CDR3 is 16 amino acids long. The V segment lost 2 bases and the J segment 5 bases; nucleotides outside the gene matches: 12. The CDR3 DNA is TGCAGTGCTAGAAATGAGGCGGGAGGGCTACGGGAGACCCAGTACTTC. Its protein product is CSARNEAGGLRETQYF.